Shown below are 27 T cell receptor beta chains from a single sample sequenced in a study of cytomegalovirus exposure and HLA in healthy donors. Clones were read by immunoSEQ multiplex PCR, and TCRdb kept only the in-frame ones, dropping some. In the table there are about 360,000 clones, 80% to 90% of which are singletons. The sample was PBMCs. Receptors originate from a woman aged 18-35 years in good health and CMV-seronegative.

This clone was seen a few times. This sequence joins TRBV19 and TRBJ1-1; D is uncertain. CDR1 LNHDA and CDR2 SQIVND come from the germline V gene (reference sequence). The CDR3 has 12 amino acids. DNA of the CDR3: TGTGTCACTTCACGCGAAAACACTGAAGCTTTCTTT. It yields the protein CVTSRENTEAFF.

The gene calls are TRBV5-1 and TRBJ1-2, with D unclear. Per the germline V gene, CDR1 is SGHRS and CDR2 is YFSETQ. V dropped 3 bases and J dropped 3 bases, with 9 bases sitting between them. The CDR3 covers 13 residues. The CDR3 bases are TGCGCCAGCAGCTCTGAGGGAGACTATGGCTACACCTTC. It translates to CASSSEGDYGYTF.

CDR3 amino acids: CASSEGGGWPGEAFF. The DNA of the CDR3 is TGTGCCAGCAGTGAAGGTGGGGGGTGGCCTGGGGAGGCTTTCTTT. This chain links TRBV6-1 with TRBJ1-1, with D possibly being TRBD1 (5 bases). Trimming took 1 base from V and 11 from J, leaving 20 bases between them. CDR3 length equals 15 residues. Germline V gives CDR1 MNHNS, CDR2 SASEGT.

The chain joins TRBV4-2 to TRBJ1-1; TRBD1 is a possible D gene (5 bases). CDR1 and CDR2 from the germline V gene are LGHNA and YNFKEQ. V dropped 4 bases and J dropped 8 bases, with 20 bases sitting between them. The CDR3 consists of 15 residues. The CDR3 sequence: CASSLNKQAGVEAFF. The CDR3 bases are TGTGCCAGCAGCCTCAACAAGCAGGCGGGGGTGGAAGCTTTCTTT.

This CDR3 reads CASSLGGTSGRGETQYF. The CDR3 nucleotides are TGTGCCAGCAGTTTAGGCGGGACTAGCGGGAGGGGAGAGACCCAGTACTTC. The V and J genes are TRBV28 and TRBJ2-5, with 16 bases aligning to TRBD2. The V gene end was trimmed by 2 bases and the J gene end by 4 bases; junction bases not matched to a gene: 4. The germline V gene encodes CDR1 MDHEN and CDR2 SYDVKM. The CDR3 runs 17 residues.

A note on this clone: Within the sample, other DNA sequences also encode this same CDR3. The chain links TRBV4-2 to TRBJ1-1, with a possible D match to TRBD1 (5 bases). The CDR3 length is 15 residues. V lost 1 base and J lost 4, with 13 bases in between. Germline assignment: CDR1 LGHNA and CDR2 YNFKEQ. The CDR3 reads CASSQGHGGTTEAFF. CDR3 coding DNA: TGTGCCAGCAGCCAAGGGCACGGGGGGACCACTGAAGCTTTCTTT.

The J gene is TRBJ2-3, the V gene TRBV27; tentatively, D is TRBD2 (6 bases). The CDR3 runs to 13 residues. CDR1 is MNHEY, CDR2 SMNVEV, per germline (reference sequence). The V and J ends lost 6 bases and 1 base respectively, with 8 bases between them. The CDR3 DNA reads TGTGCCAGCAGCGGGGGTGGCACAGATACGCAGTATTTT. Translated: CASSGGGTDTQYF.

This rearrangement joins TRBV19 to TRBJ1-4; weak D call: TRBD1 (6 bases). The CDR3 loop spans 13 amino acids. Germline CDR1 LNHDA, CDR2 SQIVND (reference sequence). Trimming took off 4 bases at V and 7 bases at J, with 10 bases between the two ends. The CDR3 protein is CASSSRGSEKLFF. The CDR3 region has the DNA TGTGCCAGTAGTAGCAGGGGCAGTGAAAAACTGTTTTTT. Full variable domain (remainder filled in from reference TRBV19 and TRBJ1-4): DGGITQSPKYLFRKEGQNVTLSCEQNLNHDAMYWYRQDPGQGLRLIYYSQIVNDFQKGDIAEGYSVSREKKESFPLTVTSAQKNPTAFYLCASSSRGSEKLFFGSGTQLSVL.

The V gene is TRBV4-1, the J gene TRBJ1-6; TRBD1 matches 7 bases. V shed 3 bases, J shed 10 bases, and the junction held 3 bases outside the gene matches. Germline V CDR1 and CDR2: MGHRA, YSYEKL. There are 13 residues in the CDR3. CDR3 in DNA: TGCGCCAGCAGCCAGGCAGGGGGATCACCCCTCCACTTT. Translating gives CASSQAGGSPLHF.

The chain combines TRBV28 with TRBJ1-2, with D possibly being TRBD1 (5 bases). From germline, CDR1 is MDHEN and CDR2 SYDVKM. This CDR3 comprises 15 residues. Trimming took 5 bases from V and 7 from J, leaving 20 bases between them. This CDR3 is CASSERIFLGGGYTF. The CDR3 DNA is TGTGCCAGCAGTGAGAGAATCTTCCTGGGGGGTGGCTACACCTTC.

This chain's CDR3 is CASSLYGGLTDTQYF. As DNA, the CDR3 is TGTGCCAGCAGTTTATACGGGGGGCTCACAGATACGCAGTATTTT. The rearrangement links TRBV28 to TRBJ2-3; weak D call: TRBD2 (7 bases). The CDR3 covers 15 residues. Germline CDR1 is MDHEN and CDR2 is SYDVKM. V lost 1 base, J lost 2 bases, and 10 bases lay in between.

V usage is TRBV2 and J usage is TRBJ2-1; TRBD2 matches 8 bases. Germline CDR1 SNHLY, CDR2 FYNNEI. J was trimmed by 4 bases and V by 8 bases; bases with no gene match: 10. The CDR3 contains 15 residues. The CDR3 sequence: CASQWASGQYNEQFF. Here the CDR3 DNA reads TGTGCCAGCCAGTGGGCTAGCGGGCAATACAATGAGCAGTTCTTC.

V gene TRBV11-3 combines with J gene TRBJ2-3; 9 nucleotides agree with TRBD2. Germline CDR1 SGHNT, CDR2 YENEEA. The CDR3 extends over 14 amino acids. V dropped 6 bases and J dropped 5; count of bases not matched to a gene: 6. The CDR3 here is CASSSSGVRDTQYF. CDR3 in DNA: TGTGCCAGCAGTTCTAGCGGGGTAAGAGATACGCAGTATTTT. Drawing the rest from reference TRBV11-3 and TRBJ2-3, the complete variable domain is EAGVVQSPRYKIIEKKQPVAFWCNPISGHNTLYWYLQNLGQGPELLIRYENEEAVDDSQLPKDRFSAERLKGVDSTLKIQPAELGDSAVYLCASSSSGVRDTQYFGPGTRLTVL.

This clone was seen a few times. This sequence joins TRBV27 and TRBJ2-7, with D unclear. Trimming cost V 5 bases and J 3 bases, with 20 bases left between them. Germline V gives CDR1 MNHEY, CDR2 SMNVEV (reference sequence). The CDR3 loop spans 16 amino acids. DNA of the CDR3: TGTGCCAGCAGTCCAGAGGCGGCGGCCCTCTTCTACGAGCAGTACTTC. Protein: CASSPEAAALFYEQYF.

The chain uses TRBV30 and TRBJ2-7; 9 bases are shared with TRBD1. Germline V gene lookup returns CDR1 GTSNPN and CDR2 SVGIG (reference sequence). The V and J ends lost 4 bases and 5 bases, in that order; junction bases with no gene match: 6. The CDR3 covers 13 residues. CDR3 sequence: CAWNAQGAHEQYF. Written as DNA, the CDR3 is TGTGCCTGGAACGCACAGGGGGCCCACGAGCAGTACTTC. The full variable domain, with the rest looked up from reference TRBV30 and TRBJ2-7, is SQTIHQWPATLVQPVGSPLSLECTVEGTSNPNLYWYRQAAGRGLQLLFYSVGIGQISSEVPQNLSASRPQDRQFILSSKKLLLSDSGFYLCAWNAQGAHEQYFGPGTRLTVT.

This chain links TRBV7-3 with TRBJ2-1; 7 bases match TRBD2. CDR1 is SGHTA, CDR2 FQGTGA, per germline. V gave up 0 bases and J gave up 8 bases; unmatched junction bases: 4. This CDR3 comprises 14 residues. CDR3 amino acids: CASSLTGGGDEQFF. Here the CDR3 DNA reads TGTGCCAGCAGCTTAACCGGCGGGGGAGATGAGCAGTTCTTC. Variable domain in full (rest from reference TRBV7-3 and TRBJ2-1): GAGVSQTPSNKVTEKGKYVELRCDPISGHTALYWYRQSLGQGPEFLIYFQGTGAADDSGLPNDRFFAVRPEGSVSTLKIQRTERGDSAVYLCASSLTGGGDEQFFGPGTRLTVL.

This chain connects TRBV28 to TRBJ2-7; 8 bases are a match to TRBD2. J was trimmed by 3 bases and V by 5 bases; bases with no gene match: 6. The length of the CDR3 is 14 residues. Germline V gene lookup returns CDR1 MDHEN and CDR2 SYDVKM. The CDR3 DNA follows: TGTGCCAGCAGTAGGCTAGCGGGTTTCTACGAGCAGTACTTC. It codes for CASSRLAGFYEQYF.

The chain couples TRBV28 to TRBJ1-2; TRBD1 is a possible D gene (5 bases). V was trimmed by 3 bases and J by 4 bases, leaving 15 bases between them. Germline CDR1 is MDHEN and CDR2 is SYDVKM. CDR3 length equals 15 residues. For the CDR3, the DNA is TGTGCCAGCAGTTTGGCGGGGGGTTCCGGCTATGGCTACACCTTC. This encodes CASSLAGGSGYGYTF.

The J gene is TRBJ2-1, the V gene TRBV10-2; 8 positions agree with TRBD2. Germline trimming cut 2 bases from V and 4 bases from J; bases unmatched to any gene: 4. Germline V gene data show CDR1 as WSHSY and CDR2 as SAAADI. There are 15 residues in the CDR3. For the CDR3, the DNA is TGCGCCAGCAGTGAGCTAGCGGGCACGTACAATGAGCAGTTCTTC. This encodes CASSELAGTYNEQFF.

The chain links TRBV28 to TRBJ1-6; D not resolved. This CDR3 has 17 residues. The germline CDR1 and CDR2 sequences are MDHEN and SYDVKM. Trimming left V 0 bases short and J 0 bases short, with 9 bases between. The CDR3 coding sequence is TGTGCCAGCAGTTTATGGGCACAAAGCTCCTATAATTCACCCCTCCACTTT. Protein product: CASSLWAQSSYNSPLHF.

This chain joins TRBV18 and TRBJ2-7; 15 bases agree with TRBD2. Per the germline V gene, CDR1 is KGHSH and CDR2 is LQKENI. The CDR3 consists of 17 residues. The J segment lost 6 bases and the V segment lost 3 bases, leaving 9 bases of the junction unmatched. The CDR3 bases are TGTGCCAGCTCACCTTCCCCTGGACTAGCGGGAGGGCCCGAGCAGTACTTC. Protein sequence: CASSPSPGLAGGPEQYF.

V gene TRBV7-8 combines with J gene TRBJ2-7, with 10 bases fitting TRBD2. After removal of 2 bases from V and 12 bases from J, the junction contained 7 bases not matched to a gene. Germline lookup yields CDR1 SGHVS and CDR2 FQNEAQ. The CDR3 consists of 13 residues. The CDR3 here is CASSLQLAGMWYF. The CDR3 DNA sequence: TGTGCCAGCAGCTTACAACTAGCGGGGATGTGGTACTTC.

This clone has more than one count but fewer than ten. V gene TRBV30 combines with J gene TRBJ2-7; D is possibly TRBD2 (6 bases). With 4 bases removed from V and 6 bases from J, the gap between germline ends came to 19 bases. The length of the CDR3 is 14 residues. The germline V gene has CDR1 GTSNPN and CDR2 SVGIG (reference sequence). DNA for the CDR3: TGTGCCTGGACCTATCCTAGGCCGGGACTCGAGCAGTACTTC. Translation gives CAWTYPRPGLEQYF.

The CDR3 protein is CASKGQSTDTQYF. The CDR3 region has the DNA TGTGCCAGCAAGGGACAGAGCACAGATACGCAGTATTTT. The chain recombines TRBV2 with TRBJ2-3; 7 bases are a match to TRBD1. This CDR3 spans 13 amino acids. CDR1 is SNHLY, CDR2 FYNNEI, per germline. With 7 bases clipped from V and 0 bases from J, the junction kept 1 base outside the gene matches.

The gene calls are TRBV28 and TRBJ2-7; 9 nucleotides line up with TRBD1. The CDR3 extends over 15 amino acids. Germline CDR1 is MDHEN and CDR2 is SYDVKM. The trim removed 5 bases at V and 9 bases at J, leaving 14 bases unmatched. This chain's CDR3 is CASSLPPGQGIGQYF. The CDR3 DNA reads as TGTGCCAGCAGTCTTCCACCGGGACAGGGAATAGGGCAGTACTTC.

This chain uses TRBV2 with TRBJ1-4; D gene uncertain. The V gene's germline CDR1 is SNHLY and CDR2 FYNNEI. This CDR3 is built from 14 residues. Between the trimmed V and J ends, which lost 5 bases and 4 bases, there was a span of 11 bases. The CDR3 is CASSKRRSNEKLFF. The CDR3 DNA follows: TGTGCCAGCAGTAAAAGGCGGAGTAATGAAAAACTGTTTTTT.

The gene calls are TRBV4-2 and TRBJ2-3, with D possibly matching TRBD2 (5 bases). V was clipped by 3 bases and J by 4 bases, with 17 bases between them. The CDR3 length is 16 residues. The germline gives CDR1 LGHNA, CDR2 YNFKEQ. CDR3 region: CASSQSAGVDSDTQYF. CDR3 DNA sequence: TGTGCCAGCAGCCAGTCAGCCGGGGTTGATTCAGATACGCAGTATTTT.